This entry describes one T cell receptor (beta chain). Its antigen is still unknown. The CDR3 is made up of 15 amino acids. V was trimmed by 2 bases and J by 0 bases, leaving 8 bases between them. Germline V CDR1 and CDR2: SGHAT, FQNNGV. Total RNA was extracted at no less than 5 micrograms per sample. The sample originates from a study of blood T cells in healthy people across ages. Findings of the study overall: Considered underestimates were the diversity estimates obtained from one million T cells.

For the second PCR, which ran for 7 to 11 cycles, a sample-barcoded 5' primer and a J-beta primer mix were used. MiXCR was run by TCRdb on the 5' RACE reads, yielding one entry per CDR3 protein. Of about 1.5 million distinct CDR3 sequences in the sample, 42% were seen once. This clonotype was sampled from a woman aged 18-29 years in good health. This chain connects TRBV11-2 to TRBJ2-1; D is unresolved. The sequencing sample was made of blood. The DNA of the CDR3 is TGTGCCAGCAGCTTACTAGACTCCTCCTACAATGAGCAGTTCTTC. Translated, it gives CASSLLDSSYNEQFF.